This T cell receptor (beta chain) was obtained from a study of T-cell memory formation after mild COVID-19. Study outcomes and limitations: Pre-infection memory contained some responding clones, which suggested that cross-reactive memory had joined.

One entry per CDR3 protein, called by TCRdb with MiXCR from the 5' RACE reads. The table shows approximately 300,000 distinct CDR3 sequences, with 15% to 20% occurring only once. Germline CDR1 MNHNY, CDR2 SVGAGI (reference sequence). V gave up 6 bases and J gave up 1 base, with 15 bases separating them. The CDR3 runs 15 residues. This clonotype was observed a few times. Its antigen is unidentified. This sequence originates from a man aged 18 to 30 who had mild COVID-19 (a few samples of this study predate the infection). Cell type and time point are not known. This chain connects TRBV6-6 to TRBJ2-5; D call uncertain. The specimen was PBMCs or a T cell subset sorted from them (not recorded which). The chain's CDR3 is CASSYLRFTQETQYF. In DNA form, the CDR3 reads TGTGCCAGCAGCTACCTGAGGTTTACCCAAGAGACCCAGTACTTC.